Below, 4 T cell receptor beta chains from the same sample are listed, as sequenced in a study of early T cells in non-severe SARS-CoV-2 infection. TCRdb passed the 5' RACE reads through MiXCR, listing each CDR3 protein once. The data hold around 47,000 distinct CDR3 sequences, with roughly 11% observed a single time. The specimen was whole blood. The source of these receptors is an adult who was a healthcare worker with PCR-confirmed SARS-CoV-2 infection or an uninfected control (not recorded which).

The CDR3 region is CASSLGSAIYGYTF. In DNA form, the CDR3 reads TGTGCCAGCAGCTTAGGTTCAGCCATCTATGGCTACACCTTC. This chain joins TRBV11-2 and TRBJ1-2; no firm D call. The germline V and J ends were trimmed by 1 base and 4 bases, with 10 bases remaining between them. CDR1 is SGHAT, CDR2 FQNNGV, per germline. This CDR3 contains 14 residues. The full variable domain, completed using reference TRBV11-2 and TRBJ1-2, is EAGVAQSPRYKIIEKRQSVAFWCNPISGHATLYWYQQILGQGPKLLIQFQNNGVVDDSQLPKDRFSAERLKGVDSTLKIQPAKLEDSAVYLCASSLGSAIYGYTFGSGTRLTVV.

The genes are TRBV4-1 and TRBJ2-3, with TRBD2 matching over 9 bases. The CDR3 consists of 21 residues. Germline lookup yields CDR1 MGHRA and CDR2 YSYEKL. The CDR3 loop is CVSSHKGLGLADPSSTDTQYF. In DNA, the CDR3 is TGCGTAAGCAGCCATAAGGGTTTGGGACTAGCAGACCCGAGTAGCACAGATACGCAGTATTTT.

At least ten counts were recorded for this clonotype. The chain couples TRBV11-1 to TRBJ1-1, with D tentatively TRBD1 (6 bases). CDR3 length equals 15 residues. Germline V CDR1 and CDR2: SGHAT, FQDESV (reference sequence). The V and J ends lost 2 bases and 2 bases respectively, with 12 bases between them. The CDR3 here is CASSLRQEANTEAFF. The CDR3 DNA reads TGTGCCAGCAGCTTACGACAGGAGGCTAACACTGAAGCTTTCTTT. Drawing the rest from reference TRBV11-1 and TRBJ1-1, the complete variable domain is EAEVAQSPRYKITEKSQAVAFWCDPISGHATLYWYRQILGQGPELLVQFQDESVVDDSQLPKDRFSAERLKGVDSTLKIQPAELGDSAMYLCASSLRQEANTEAFFGQGTRLTVV.

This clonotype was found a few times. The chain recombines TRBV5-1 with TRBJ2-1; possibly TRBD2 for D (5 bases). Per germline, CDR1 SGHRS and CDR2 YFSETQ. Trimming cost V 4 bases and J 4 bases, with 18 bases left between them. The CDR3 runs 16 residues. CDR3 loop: CASSPTVASEYNEQFF. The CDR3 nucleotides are TGCGCCAGCAGCCCTACCGTAGCGAGCGAATACAATGAGCAGTTCTTC.